This T cell receptor beta chain was recorded in a study of fetal regulatory T cell absence and autoimmunity. The length of the CDR3 is 15 residues. The germline CDR1 and CDR2 sequences are SGDLS and YYNGEE. V lost 2 bases to trimming and J lost 8 bases; unmatched junction nucleotides: 8. Produced via immunoSEQ multiplex PCR; TCRdb's table is partial and in-frame only. The sample holds some 50,000 clones, about four fifths seen once. This clone was found once. Sequencing was carried out using cord blood. This chain joins TRBV9 and TRBJ2-1, with 9 nucleotides matching TRBD1. The clonotype originates from a newborn boy with IPEX syndrome. CDR3 DNA sequence: TGTGCCAGCAGCGTGGGGGACAGGGTAGTCGATGAGCAGTTCTTC. Amino acid sequence: CASSVGDRVVDEQFF. Drawing the rest from reference TRBV9 and TRBJ2-1, the complete variable domain is DSGVTQTPKHLITATGQRVTLRCSPRSGDLSVYWYQQSLDQGLQFLIQYYNGEERAKGNILERFSAQQFPDLHSELNLSSLELGDSALYFCASSVGDRVVDEQFFGPGTRLTVL.